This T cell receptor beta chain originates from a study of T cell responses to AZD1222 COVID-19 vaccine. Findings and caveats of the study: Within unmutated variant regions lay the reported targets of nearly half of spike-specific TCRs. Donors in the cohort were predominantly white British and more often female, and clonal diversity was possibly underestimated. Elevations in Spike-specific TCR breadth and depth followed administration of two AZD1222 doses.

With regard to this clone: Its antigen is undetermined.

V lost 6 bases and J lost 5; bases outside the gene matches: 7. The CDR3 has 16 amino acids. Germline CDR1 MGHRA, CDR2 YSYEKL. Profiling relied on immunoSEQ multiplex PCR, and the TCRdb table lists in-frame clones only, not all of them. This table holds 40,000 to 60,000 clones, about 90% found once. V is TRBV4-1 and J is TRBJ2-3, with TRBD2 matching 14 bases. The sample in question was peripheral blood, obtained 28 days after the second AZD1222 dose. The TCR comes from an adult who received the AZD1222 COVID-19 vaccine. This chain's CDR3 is CASRLGTSGRLDTQYF. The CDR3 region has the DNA TGCGCCAGCAGATTGGGGACTAGCGGGAGATTAGATACGCAGTATTTT.